The 7 T cell receptor beta chains below all came from one sample that was sequenced in a study of CD8 T cells in ankylosing spondylitis. The study, taken as a whole, reports: Eight or nine highly homologous variants made up a TCR beta motif that seemed to typify ankylosing spondylitis blood.

TCRdb passed the 5' RACE reads through MiXCR, listing each CDR3 protein once. The table includes approximately 500,000 distinct CDR3 sequences, roughly 12% detected once. These TCRs' antigens remain unknown. The sample was blood, either unsorted or a sorted T cell fraction (not recorded which). The receptors originated from a male donor with ankylosing spondylitis.

The rearrangement uses TRBV18 and TRBJ1-1; D gene unclear. V was clipped by 10 bases and J by 8 bases, with 17 bases between them. This CDR3 is 12 amino acids long. The germline V gene has CDR1 KGHSH and CDR2 LQKENI. This CDR3 is CATAIREAEAFF. CDR3 in DNA: TGTGCCACCGCGATACGAGAAGCAGAAGCTTTCTTT.

This clonotype was picked up a small number of times. This chain links TRBV10-3 with TRBJ2-7; tentatively, D is TRBD1 (6 bases). Per germline, CDR1 ENHRY and CDR2 SYGVKD. This CDR3 has 14 residues. Trimming shortened V by 4 bases and J by 3 bases, and 13 bases separated the two germline ends. The CDR3 sequence: CAISGQGNYYEQYV. The CDR3 DNA follows: TGTGCCATCAGTGGCCAGGGGAACTACTACGAGCAGTACGTC.

This chain links TRBV20-1 with TRBJ2-1; the D gene could be TRBD1 or TRBD2 (5 bases each). The germline CDR1 and CDR2 sequences are DFQATT and SNEGSKA (reference sequence). Trimming removed 4 bases at V and 3 bases at J, with 13 bases between. The length of the CDR3 is 14 residues. This CDR3 is CSAIWGLNYNEQFF. The CDR3 bases are TGCAGTGCTATATGGGGGTTAAACTACAATGAGCAGTTCTTC.

Concerning this clonotype itself: The junction departs from germline at one end; a sequencing error may be responsible. V and J are TRBV7-2 and TRBJ2-1; D is uncertain. The germline V gene has CDR1 SGHTA and CDR2 FQGNSA. There are 14 residues in the CDR3. CDR3 region: CASSPSRSYSEQFF. The CDR3 bases are TGTGCCAGCAGCCCGTCTCGGAGCTACAGTGAGCAGTTCTTC.

This clonotype has just one count. Possible read error: a much larger clone is one base away. The J gene is TRBJ2-7, the V gene TRBV29-1, with D possibly matching TRBD1 (5 bases). CDR3 size: 15 residues. The germline CDR1 and CDR2 sequences are SQVTM and ANQGSEA. V was shortened by 7 bases and J by 0 bases, with 19 bases between the two germline ends. CDR3 in DNA: TGCAGCGGCAGGGCCTCGGGCAGGAACTCCTACGAGCAGTACTTC. Translating gives CSGRASGRNSYEQYF.

This clonotype has at least ten counts. The chain couples TRBV20-1 to TRBJ2-1; D unresolved. The CDR3 contains 14 residues. Trimming took off 4 bases at V and 0 bases at J, with 10 bases between the two ends. The germline V gene encodes CDR1 DFQATT and CDR2 SNEGSKA (reference sequence). The CDR3: CSATGASSYNEQFF. CDR3 in DNA: TGCAGTGCTACAGGCGCTAGCTCCTACAATGAGCAGTTCTTC.

The chain combines TRBV7-9 with TRBJ2-6; a possible D gene is TRBD2 (7 bases). The CDR3 is made up of 17 amino acids. The germline V gene encodes CDR1 SEHNR and CDR2 FQNEAQ (reference sequence). Trimming stripped 5 bases from V and 4 bases from J, with 18 bases between. The CDR3 DNA is TGTGCCAGCAGCCCCCGGGGGGCGCCGGACGGGGCCAACGTCCTGACTTTC. Translated: CASSPRGAPDGANVLTF.